This paragraph covers one TCR beta chain sequence. The target antigen is unknown. The data stem from a study of response to subunit inactivated influenza vaccine. Trimming removed 8 bases at V and 2 bases at J, with 11 bases between. Germline V gives CDR1 SEHNR, CDR2 FQNEAQ (reference sequence). This CDR3 region has 13 residues. Study outcomes and limitations: Each seasonal flu vaccination may recruit only limited new T cells, authors suggested.

TCRdb re-derived calls from the RT-PCR reads in MiXCR, one entry per CDR3 protein. The table records about 800,000 distinct CDR3 sequences, 21% of them present only once. This clonotype originated in a man aged 50 or older who received an inactivated influenza vaccine. The specimen was PBMCs from blood, collected around 5 days after vaccination. V gene TRBV7-9 combines with J gene TRBJ2-3; weak D call: TRBD2 (6 bases). Here the CDR3 reads CASGGTNTDTQYF. The CDR3 DNA reads TGTGCCAGCGGCGGGACCAACACAGATACGCAGTATTTT.